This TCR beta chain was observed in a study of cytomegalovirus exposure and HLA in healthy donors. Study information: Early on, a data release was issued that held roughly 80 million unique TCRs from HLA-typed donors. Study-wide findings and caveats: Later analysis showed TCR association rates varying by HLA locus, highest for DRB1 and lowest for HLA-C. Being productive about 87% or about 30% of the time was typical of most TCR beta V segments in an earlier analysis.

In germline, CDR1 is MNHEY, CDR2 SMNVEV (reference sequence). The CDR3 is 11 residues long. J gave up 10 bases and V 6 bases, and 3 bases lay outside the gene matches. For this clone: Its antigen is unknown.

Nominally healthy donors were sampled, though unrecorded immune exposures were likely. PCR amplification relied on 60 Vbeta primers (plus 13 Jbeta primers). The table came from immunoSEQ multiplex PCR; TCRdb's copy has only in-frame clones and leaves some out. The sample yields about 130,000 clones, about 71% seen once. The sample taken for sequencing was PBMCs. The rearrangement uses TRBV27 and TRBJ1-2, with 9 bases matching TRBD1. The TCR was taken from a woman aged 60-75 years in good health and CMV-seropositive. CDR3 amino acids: CASRRDRDYTF. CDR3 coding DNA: TGTGCCAGCAGACGGGACAGGGACTACACCTTC.